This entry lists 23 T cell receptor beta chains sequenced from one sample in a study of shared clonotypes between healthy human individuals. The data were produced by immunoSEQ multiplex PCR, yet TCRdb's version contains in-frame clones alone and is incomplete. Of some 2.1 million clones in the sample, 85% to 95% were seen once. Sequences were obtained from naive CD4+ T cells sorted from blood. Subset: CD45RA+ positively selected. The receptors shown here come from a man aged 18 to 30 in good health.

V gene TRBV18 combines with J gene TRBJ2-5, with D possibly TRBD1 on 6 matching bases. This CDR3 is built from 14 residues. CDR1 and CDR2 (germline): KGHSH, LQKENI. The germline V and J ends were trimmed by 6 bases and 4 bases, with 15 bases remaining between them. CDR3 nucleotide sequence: TGTGCCAGCTCCTCGACGACAGGAGCAGAGACCCAGTACTTC. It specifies CASSSTTGAETQYF.

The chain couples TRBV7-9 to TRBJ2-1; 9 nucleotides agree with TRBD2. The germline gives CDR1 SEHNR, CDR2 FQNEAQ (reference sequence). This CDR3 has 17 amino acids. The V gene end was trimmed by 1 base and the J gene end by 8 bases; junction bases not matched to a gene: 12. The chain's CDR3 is CASSLVRLAARRDEQFF. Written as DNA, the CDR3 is TGTGCCAGCAGCTTAGTACGACTAGCGGCGCGAAGGGATGAGCAGTTCTTC.

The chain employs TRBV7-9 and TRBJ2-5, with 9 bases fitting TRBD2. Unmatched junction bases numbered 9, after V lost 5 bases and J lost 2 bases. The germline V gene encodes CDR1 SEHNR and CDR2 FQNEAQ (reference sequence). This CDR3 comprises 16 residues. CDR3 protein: CASSPLGTSRQETQYF. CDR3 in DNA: TGTGCCAGCAGCCCGCTGGGGACTAGCCGACAAGAGACCCAGTACTTC.

CDR3 protein: CASSQQGTREETQYF. The CDR3 bases are TGTGCCAGCAGCCAACAAGGGACTAGAGAAGAGACCCAGTACTTC. The gene calls are TRBV27 and TRBJ2-5; 8 bases line up with TRBD2. Germline CDR1 and CDR2: MNHEY and SMNVEV (reference sequence). The J segment lost 3 bases and the V segment lost 6 bases, leaving 9 bases of the junction unmatched. The CDR3 runs to 15 residues.

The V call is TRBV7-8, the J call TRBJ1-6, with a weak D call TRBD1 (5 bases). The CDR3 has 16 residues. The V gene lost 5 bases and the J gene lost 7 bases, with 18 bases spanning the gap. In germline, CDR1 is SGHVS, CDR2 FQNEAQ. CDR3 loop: CASSPRSSGKNSPLHF. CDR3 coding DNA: TGTGCCAGCAGCCCGAGATCCTCAGGGAAGAATTCACCCCTCCACTTT.

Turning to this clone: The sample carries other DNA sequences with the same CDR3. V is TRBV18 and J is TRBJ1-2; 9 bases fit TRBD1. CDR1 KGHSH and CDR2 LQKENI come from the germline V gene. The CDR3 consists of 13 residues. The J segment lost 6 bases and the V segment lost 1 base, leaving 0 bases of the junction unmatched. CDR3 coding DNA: TGTGCCAGCTCACCACGACAGGGGGATGGCTACACCTTC. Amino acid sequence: CASSPRQGDGYTF. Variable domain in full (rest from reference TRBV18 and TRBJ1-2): NAGVMQNPRHLVRRRGQEARLRCSPMKGHSHVYWYRQLPEEGLKFMVYLQKENIIDESGMPKERFSAEFPKEGPSILRIQQVVRGDSAAYFCASSPRQGDGYTFGSGTRLTVV.

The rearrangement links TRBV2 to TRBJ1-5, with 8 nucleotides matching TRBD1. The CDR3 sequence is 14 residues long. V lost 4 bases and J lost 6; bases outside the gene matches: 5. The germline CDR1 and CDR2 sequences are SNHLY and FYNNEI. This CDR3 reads CASSGAGGSQPQHF. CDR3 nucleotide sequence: TGTGCCAGCAGTGGGGCAGGGGGCAGTCAGCCCCAGCATTTT.

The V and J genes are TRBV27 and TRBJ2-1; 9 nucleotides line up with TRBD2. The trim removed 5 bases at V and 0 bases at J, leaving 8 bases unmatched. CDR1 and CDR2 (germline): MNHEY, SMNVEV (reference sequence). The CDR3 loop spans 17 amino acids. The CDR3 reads CASSPRLAVSSYNEQFF. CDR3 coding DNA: TGTGCCAGCAGTCCGCGACTAGCGGTAAGCTCCTACAATGAGCAGTTCTTC.

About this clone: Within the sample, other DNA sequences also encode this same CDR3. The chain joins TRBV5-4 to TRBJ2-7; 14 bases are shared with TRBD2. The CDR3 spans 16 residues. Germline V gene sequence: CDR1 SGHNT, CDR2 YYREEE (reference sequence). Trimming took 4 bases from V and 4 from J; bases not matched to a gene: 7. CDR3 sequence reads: CASSLGTSGSSYEQYF. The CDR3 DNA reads TGTGCCAGCAGCCTCGGGACTAGCGGGAGTTCATACGAGCAGTACTTC.

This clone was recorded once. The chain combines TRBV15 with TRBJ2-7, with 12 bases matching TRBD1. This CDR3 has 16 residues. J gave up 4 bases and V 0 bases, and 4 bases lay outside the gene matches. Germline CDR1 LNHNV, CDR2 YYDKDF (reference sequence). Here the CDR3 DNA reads TGTGCCACCAGCAGAGACCCGGGACAGGGGGCTTACGAGCAGTACTTC. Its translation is CATSRDPGQGAYEQYF.

CDR3 DNA: TGTGCCACCCGAGCACTATCTAGCACAGATACGCAGTATTTT. This gives the protein CATRALSSTDTQYF. This chain joins TRBV19 and TRBJ2-3, with no clear D. The CDR3 totals 14 residues. Germline loops: CDR1 LNHDA, CDR2 SQIVND (reference sequence). V lost 10 bases and J lost 0, with 14 bases in between.

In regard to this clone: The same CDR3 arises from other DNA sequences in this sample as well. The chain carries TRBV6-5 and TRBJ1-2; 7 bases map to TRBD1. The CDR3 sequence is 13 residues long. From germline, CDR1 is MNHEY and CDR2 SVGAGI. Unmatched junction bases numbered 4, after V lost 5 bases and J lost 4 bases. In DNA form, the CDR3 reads TGTGCCAGCAGTCGCGACAGGGTCTATGGCTACACCTTC. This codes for CASSRDRVYGYTF.

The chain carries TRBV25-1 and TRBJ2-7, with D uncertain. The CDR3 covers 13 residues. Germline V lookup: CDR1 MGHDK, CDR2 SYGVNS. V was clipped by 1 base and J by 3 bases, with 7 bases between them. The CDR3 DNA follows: TGTGCCAGCAGTGAATCTGGCAACTACGAGCAGTACTTC. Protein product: CASSESGNYEQYF.

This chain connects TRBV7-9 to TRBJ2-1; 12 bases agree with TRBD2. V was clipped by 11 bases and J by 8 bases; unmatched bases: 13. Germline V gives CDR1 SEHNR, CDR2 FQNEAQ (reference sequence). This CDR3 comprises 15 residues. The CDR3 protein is CAALAGGPFVDEQFF. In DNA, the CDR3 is TGTGCCGCCCTAGCGGGGGGGCCTTTCGTGGATGAGCAGTTCTTC.

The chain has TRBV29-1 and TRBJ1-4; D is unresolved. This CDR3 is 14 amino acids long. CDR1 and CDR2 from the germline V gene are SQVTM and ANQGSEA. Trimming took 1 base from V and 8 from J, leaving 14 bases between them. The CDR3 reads CSVEGDGLGEKLFF. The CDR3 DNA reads TGCAGCGTTGAAGGCGATGGGCTTGGGGAAAAACTGTTTTTT.

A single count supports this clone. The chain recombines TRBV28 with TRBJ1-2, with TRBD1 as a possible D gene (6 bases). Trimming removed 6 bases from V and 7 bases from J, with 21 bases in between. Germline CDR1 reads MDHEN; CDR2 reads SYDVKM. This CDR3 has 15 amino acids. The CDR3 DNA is TGTGCCAGCAGGCCCCCTTTGGTGGGGGCGGGTGGCTACACCTTC. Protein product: CASRPPLVGAGGYTF.

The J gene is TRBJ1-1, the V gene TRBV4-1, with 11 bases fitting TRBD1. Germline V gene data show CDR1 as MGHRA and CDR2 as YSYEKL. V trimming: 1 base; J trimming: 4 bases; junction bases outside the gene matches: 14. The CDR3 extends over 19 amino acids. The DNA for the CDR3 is TGCGCCAGCAGCCAAGTCCCCCCCGCGGACAGGGGGCAGGGCACTGAAGCTTTCTTT. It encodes CASSQVPPADRGQGTEAFF.

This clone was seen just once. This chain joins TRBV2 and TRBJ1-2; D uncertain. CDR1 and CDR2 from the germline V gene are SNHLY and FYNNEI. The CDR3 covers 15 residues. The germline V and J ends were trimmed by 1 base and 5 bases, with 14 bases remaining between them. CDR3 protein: CASSEGQPGYYGYTF. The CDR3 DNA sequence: TGTGCCAGCAGTGAAGGCCAGCCCGGGTATTATGGCTACACCTTC.

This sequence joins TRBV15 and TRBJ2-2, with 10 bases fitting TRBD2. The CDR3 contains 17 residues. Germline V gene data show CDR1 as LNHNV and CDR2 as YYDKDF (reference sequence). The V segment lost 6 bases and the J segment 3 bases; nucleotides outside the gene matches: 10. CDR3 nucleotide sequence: TGTGCCACCAGGAAACTAGCGGGGAGTCTGGACACCGGGGAGCTGTTTTTT. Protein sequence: CATRKLAGSLDTGELFF.

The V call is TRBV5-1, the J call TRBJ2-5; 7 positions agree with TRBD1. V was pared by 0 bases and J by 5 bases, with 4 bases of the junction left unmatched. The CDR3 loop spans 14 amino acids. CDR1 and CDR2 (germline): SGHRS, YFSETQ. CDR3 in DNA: TGCGCCAGCAGCTTGGTAGGGGGCGATGAGACCCAGTACTTC. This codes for CASSLVGGDETQYF.

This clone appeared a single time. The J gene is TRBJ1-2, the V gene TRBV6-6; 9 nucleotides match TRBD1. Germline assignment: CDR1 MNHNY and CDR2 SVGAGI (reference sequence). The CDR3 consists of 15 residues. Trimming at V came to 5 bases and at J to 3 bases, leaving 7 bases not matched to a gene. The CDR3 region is CASSQPGQGHYGYTF. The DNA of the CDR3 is TGTGCCAGCAGTCAACCGGGACAGGGCCACTATGGCTACACCTTC.

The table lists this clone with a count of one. In DNA form, the CDR3 reads TGTGCCTGGGGACAGGGTTTAAGTCAGCCCCAGCATTTT. Translation: CAWGQGLSQPQHF. The V and J genes are TRBV30 and TRBJ1-5; 8 bases line up with TRBD1. Germline CDR1 reads GTSNPN; CDR2 reads SVGIG (reference sequence). The CDR3 runs 13 residues. The junction had 6 bases not matched to a gene; V was cut back by 5 bases and J by 6 bases. Full variable domain (missing parts from reference TRBV30 and TRBJ1-5): SQTIHQWPATLVQPVGSPLSLECTVEGTSNPNLYWYRQAAGRGLQLLFYSVGIGQISSEVPQNLSASRPQDRQFILSSKKLLLSDSGFYLCAWGQGLSQPQHFGDGTRLSIL.

The CDR3 nucleotides are TGTGCTAGTGGTTTGGTACTCGGGGGGGATGAGCAGTTCTTC. It codes for CASGLVLGGDEQFF. V gene TRBV12-5 combines with J gene TRBJ2-1, with TRBD2 matching over 8 bases. The ends lost 0 bases at V and 8 bases at J; junction bases unmatched: 3. There are 14 residues in the CDR3. Germline assignment: CDR1 LGHNT and CDR2 FRNRAP.